Presented here are 16 T cell receptor beta chains from one specimen sequenced in a study of shared clonotypes between healthy human individuals. Data came from immunoSEQ multiplex PCR; TCRdb stores just in-frame clones and leaves some out. The table shows over a million clones, with 95% to 99% occurring only once. Sequenced input: naive CD4+ T cells sorted from blood. The subset: CD45RA+ positively selected. The source of these receptors is a man aged 25 to 40 in good health.

The rearrangement joins TRBV5-5 to TRBJ1-5; D not certain. Germline CDR1 reads SGHKS; CDR2 reads YYEKEE (reference sequence). The V and J ends lost 2 bases and 1 base respectively, with 10 bases between them. The CDR3 loop spans 15 amino acids. In nucleotides, the CDR3 is TGTGCCAGCAGCTTCAAAGGGATCAGCAATCAGCCCCAGCATTTT. Residues: CASSFKGISNQPQHF.

This chain connects TRBV28 to TRBJ1-5; 9 nucleotides agree with TRBD1. The germline V gene has CDR1 MDHEN and CDR2 SYDVKM. V dropped 0 bases and J dropped 11; count of bases not matched to a gene: 5. The CDR3 is 14 amino acids. The CDR3 nucleotides are TGTGCCAGCAGTTTATGGGGACAGGGTATGTCCCAGCATTTT. Its translation: CASSLWGQGMSQHF.

V usage is TRBV29-1 and J usage is TRBJ2-1; 9 bases agree with TRBD2. The trim removed 1 base at V and 0 bases at J, leaving 4 bases unmatched. CDR3 length: 16 residues. From germline, CDR1 is SQVTM and CDR2 ANQGSEA. The CDR3 sequence is CSVEVLSGGSYNEQFF. DNA of the CDR3: TGCAGCGTTGAAGTGCTTAGCGGGGGCTCCTACAATGAGCAGTTCTTC.

The chain uses TRBV25-1 and TRBJ1-5; perhaps TRBD1 as D (6 bases). Germline V gene lookup returns CDR1 MGHDK and CDR2 SYGVNS. This CDR3 has 15 residues. Trimming left V 2 bases short and J 4 bases short, with 12 bases between. The CDR3: CASSETRGANQPQHF. CDR3 coding DNA: TGTGCCAGCAGTGAAACGCGGGGGGCGAATCAGCCCCAGCATTTT.

The rearrangement joins TRBV29-1 to TRBJ1-3, with D possibly being TRBD1 (6 bases). V shed 1 base and J shed 4 bases, with 14 bases lying between them. This CDR3 region has 15 residues. Germline values: CDR1 SQVTM, CDR2 ANQGSEA. Here the CDR3 DNA reads TGCAGCGTTGAAGGAGTACAGGGTGAGGGAAACACCATATATTTT. This sequence encodes CSVEGVQGEGNTIYF.

The J gene is TRBJ2-7, the V gene TRBV19; TRBD1 might be the D (6 bases). V lost 3 bases and J 3 bases, leaving 12 bases between the germline ends. CDR3 length: 14 amino acids. In germline, CDR1 is LNHDA, CDR2 SQIVND (reference sequence). The CDR3 protein is CASSIPGQFYEQYF. CDR3 DNA: TGTGCCAGTAGTATCCCAGGACAGTTCTACGAGCAGTACTTC.

This sequence joins TRBV19 and TRBJ2-7, with D maybe TRBD2 (5 bases). In germline, CDR1 is LNHDA, CDR2 SQIVND (reference sequence). The CDR3 loop spans 15 amino acids. The V end lost 4 bases, the J end lost 7 bases, and 20 bases lay between the germline ends. CDR3 sequence (DNA): TGTGCCAGTAGTAGCGGCAGCGCCGGACTGGGGGAGCAGTACTTC. Protein product: CASSSGSAGLGEQYF.

The chain joins TRBV7-9 to TRBJ2-5; 10 nucleotides align to TRBD2. With V trimmed by 3 bases and J by 5 bases, 9 bases remained unmatched. The germline CDR1 and CDR2 sequences are SEHNR and FQNEAQ (reference sequence). This CDR3 spans 16 amino acids. The CDR3 reads CASSFPALAGAETQYF. In nucleotides, the CDR3 is TGTGCCAGCAGCTTCCCCGCGCTAGCGGGAGCGGAGACCCAGTACTTC.

V and J are TRBV14 and TRBJ2-2, with unresolved D. The V gene lost 4 bases and the J gene lost 6 bases, with 15 bases spanning the gap. Looked up from germline, CDR1 is SGHDN and CDR2 is FVKESK. CDR3 size: 15 residues. The CDR3 sequence: CASSLLTPFPGELFF. CDR3 nucleotides: TGTGCCAGCAGCCTCCTCACGCCCTTTCCCGGGGAGCTGTTTTTT.

The J gene is TRBJ1-1, the V gene TRBV27; the D is unclear. Germline V lookup: CDR1 MNHEY, CDR2 SMNVEV (reference sequence). The CDR3 spans 15 residues. The ends were cut back, 0 bases at V and 3 bases at J, with 11 bases in the middle. This chain's CDR3 is CASSLSTGVDTEAFF. CDR3 coding DNA: TGTGCCAGCAGTTTATCGACCGGGGTGGACACTGAAGCTTTCTTT.

The rearrangement uses TRBV28 and TRBJ1-2; 9 nucleotides line up with TRBD1. Germline CDR1 MDHEN, CDR2 SYDVKM. V dropped 6 bases and J dropped 4; count of bases not matched to a gene: 6. The CDR3 runs to 14 residues. CDR3 in DNA: TGTGCCAGCAGACAACAGGGGGCGGGCTATGGCTACACCTTC. Protein: CASRQQGAGYGYTF.

The chain combines TRBV2 with TRBJ1-4; no firm D call. The germline V and J ends were trimmed by 5 bases and 3 bases, with 13 bases remaining between them. The CDR3 contains 15 residues. Looked up from germline, CDR1 is SNHLY and CDR2 is FYNNEI. The CDR3 loop reads CASSTIRQSNEKLFF. CDR3 DNA: TGTGCCAGCAGTACTATTCGACAATCTAATGAAAAACTGTTTTTT.

The chain uses TRBV27 and TRBJ2-3, with D perhaps TRBD2 (5 bases). Trimming removed 6 bases from V and 0 bases from J, with 13 bases in between. This CDR3 contains 15 residues. In germline, CDR1 is MNHEY, CDR2 SMNVEV (reference sequence). CDR3 region: CASRGSGVSTDTQYF. The CDR3 DNA follows: TGTGCCAGCAGGGGGAGCGGAGTGAGCACAGATACGCAGTATTTT.

V gene TRBV29-1 combines with J gene TRBJ2-5, with 8 bases fitting TRBD2. Germline CDR1 reads SQVTM; CDR2 reads ANQGSEA. The V and J ends lost 5 bases and 7 bases, in that order; junction bases with no gene match: 15. The CDR3 consists of 15 residues. The CDR3 is CSVCLTSGGLGTQYF. CDR3 bases: TGCAGCGTTTGCTTGACCTCGGGGGGGCTTGGGACCCAGTACTTC.

Note on this clone: Sequence at one end of the junction differs from germline and may be a read error. V is TRBV2 and J is TRBJ1-1; possibly TRBD1 for D (6 bases). The CDR3 consists of 15 residues. Looked up from germline, CDR1 is SNHLY and CDR2 is FYNNEI. The CDR3 DNA is TGTGCCAGCAGCGAAGCGGGGGCCTGGGACACTGAAGCTTTCTTT. It yields the protein CASSEAGAWDTEAFF. Drawing the rest from reference TRBV2 and TRBJ1-1, the complete variable domain is EPEVTQTPSHQVTQMGQEVILRCVPISNHLYFYWYRQILGQKVEFLVSFYNNEISEKSEIFDDQFSVERPDGSNFTLKIRSTKLEDSAMYFCASSEAGAWDTEAFFGQGTRLTVV.

The chain carries TRBV28 and TRBJ1-4; possibly TRBD1 for D (5 bases). This CDR3 contains 14 residues. Trimming pared 3 bases from V and 3 bases from J, leaving 8 bases between. Germline V gene lookup returns CDR1 MDHEN and CDR2 SYDVKM. The CDR3 loop is CASSLSGPNEKLFF. CDR3 nucleotides: TGTGCCAGCAGTTTGTCGGGGCCTAATGAAAAACTGTTTTTT.